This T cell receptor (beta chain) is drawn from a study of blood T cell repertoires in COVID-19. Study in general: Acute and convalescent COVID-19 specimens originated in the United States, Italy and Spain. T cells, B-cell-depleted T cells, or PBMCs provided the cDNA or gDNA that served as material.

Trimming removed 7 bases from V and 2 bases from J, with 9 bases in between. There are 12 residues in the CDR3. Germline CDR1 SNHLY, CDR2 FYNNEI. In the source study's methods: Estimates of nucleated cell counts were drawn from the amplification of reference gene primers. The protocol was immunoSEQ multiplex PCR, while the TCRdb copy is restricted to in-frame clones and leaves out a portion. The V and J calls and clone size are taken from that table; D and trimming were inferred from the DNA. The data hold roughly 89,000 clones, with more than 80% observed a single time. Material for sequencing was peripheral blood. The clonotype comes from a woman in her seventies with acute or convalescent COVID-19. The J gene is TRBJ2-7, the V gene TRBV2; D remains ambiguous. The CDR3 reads CASTLATYEQYF. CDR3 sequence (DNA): TGTGCCAGCACATTAGCCACCTACGAGCAGTACTTC.